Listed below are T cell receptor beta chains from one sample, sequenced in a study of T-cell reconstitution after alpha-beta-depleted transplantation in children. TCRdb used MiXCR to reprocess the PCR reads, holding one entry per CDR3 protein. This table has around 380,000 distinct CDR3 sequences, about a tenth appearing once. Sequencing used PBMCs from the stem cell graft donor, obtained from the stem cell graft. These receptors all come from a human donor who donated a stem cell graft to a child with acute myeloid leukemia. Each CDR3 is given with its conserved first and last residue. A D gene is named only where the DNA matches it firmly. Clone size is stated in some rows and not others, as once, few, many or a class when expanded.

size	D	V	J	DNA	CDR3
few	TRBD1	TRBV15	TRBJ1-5	TGTGCCACCAGCAGAGGGGACAGCAATAGCAATCAGCCCCAGCATTTT	CATSRGDSNSNQPQHF
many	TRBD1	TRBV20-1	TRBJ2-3	TGCAGTGCTCCCCTCCAGGGGGACACAGATACGCAGTATTTT	CSAPLQGDTDTQYF
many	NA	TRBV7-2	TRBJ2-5	TGTGCCAGCAGCTCACAGGGTTTAGAGACCCAGTACTTC	CASSSQGLETQYF
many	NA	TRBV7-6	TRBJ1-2	TGTGCCAGCAGCTCGGACGGGAGCTATGGCTACACCTTC	CASSSDGSYGYTF
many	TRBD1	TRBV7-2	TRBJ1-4	TGTGCCAGCAGACAAACAGGGGGCAATTACTCAAAACTGTTTTTT	CASRQTGGNYSKLFF
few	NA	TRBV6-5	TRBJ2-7	TGTGCCAGCAGTTCCGGGCCCTACGAGCAGTACTTC	CASSSGPYEQYF
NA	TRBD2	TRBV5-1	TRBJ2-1	TGCGCCAGCAGCTTTTCACTAGCGGGACTATACAATGAGCAGTTCTTC	CASSFSLAGLYNEQFF
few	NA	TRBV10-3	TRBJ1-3	TGTGCCATCAGTGGTCAGGCGACCTCTGGAAACACCATATATTTT	CAISGQATSGNTIYF
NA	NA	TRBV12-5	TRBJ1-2	TGTGCTAGTGGTCCCGAGTCCGGCTATGGCTACACCTTC	CASGPESGYGYTF
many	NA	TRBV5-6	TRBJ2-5	TGTGCCAGCAGCTTGGCGGCAGGGTGGGGGCAAGAGACCCAGTACTTC	CASSLAAGWGQETQYF